This T cell receptor beta chain appears in the sequencing data of a study of OX40 agonist ivuxolimab in advanced cancers. The protocol was immunoSEQ multiplex PCR, while the TCRdb copy is restricted to in-frame clones and leaves out a portion. The data show over 85,000 clones, with 75% to 95% seen just once and less than 0.4% held by the top ten. Autoimmune disease history or systemic immunosuppression disqualified patients. V trimming: 0 bases; J trimming: 2 bases; junction bases outside the gene matches: 10. Germline lookup yields CDR1 LNHNV and CDR2 YYDKDF (reference sequence). The CDR3 runs 17 residues.

The chain is built from TRBV15 and TRBJ2-7, with 7 bases matching TRBD2. The sample here was CD4+ or CD8+ T cells sorted from blood, taken in a trial of the OX40 agonist ivuxolimab. This clonotype was obtained from an adult with an advanced solid tumor such as melanoma, head and neck, liver or kidney cancer. The CDR3 nucleotides are TGTGCCACCAGCAGAGATTTATCGGGGGGAGGGGCCTACGAGCAGTACTTC. Translating gives CATSRDLSGGGAYEQYF.